A single sample gave rise to the 18 T cell receptor beta chains below, sequenced in a study of blood T cells in healthy people across ages. It was with a sample-barcoded 5' primer and a J-beta primer mix that a second PCR of about 6 to 11 cycles was run. TCRdb analysed the 5' RACE reads with MiXCR anew, one entry per CDR3 protein. The sample has hundreds of thousands of distinct CDR3 sequences, under 45% seen once; the top ten hold roughly 19%. Sequencing was performed on blood. The receptors were gathered from a man between 60 and 75 years old in good health.

The chain combines TRBV7-2 with TRBJ2-5, with 10 positions matching TRBD2. Unmatched junction bases numbered 2, after V lost 6 bases and J lost 1 base. The length of the CDR3 is 14 residues. Germline V CDR1 and CDR2: SGHTA, FQGNSA. CDR3 in amino acids: CASRLAGSQETQYF. The CDR3, as DNA: TGTGCCAGCAGACTAGCGGGATCCCAAGAGACCCAGTACTTC.

The chain employs TRBV10-2 and TRBJ1-1; a possible D gene is TRBD1 (5 bases). Per germline, CDR1 WSHSY and CDR2 SAAADI. The CDR3 consists of 12 residues. Trimming pared 7 bases from V and 6 bases from J, leaving 12 bases between. The CDR3 is CASTQGGAEAFF. In nucleotides, the CDR3 is TGCGCCAGCACCCAGGGAGGGGCTGAAGCTTTCTTT.

V usage is TRBV21-1 and J usage is TRBJ2-3; the D call TRBD2 from the table was never checked on the DNA. TRBV21-1 is deemed a pseudogene. The CDR3 runs 18 residues. The CDR3 DNA sequence: TGTGCCAGCAGCAAAGGGGACTCCCAAGGACTCCACACAGATACGCAGTATTTT. Translation gives CASSKGDSQGLHTDTQYF.

The rearrangement links TRBV12-3 or TRBV12-4 to TRBJ2-5; 12 positions match TRBD2. The CDR3 is 15 amino acids. V lost 6 bases to trimming and J lost 5 bases; unmatched junction nucleotides: 7. The CDR3 DNA sequence: TGTGCCAGCAGGTGGACTAGCGGGGTTGGGGAGACCCAGTACTTC. Translated, it gives CASRWTSGVGETQYF.

V usage is TRBV4-3 and J usage is TRBJ1-4; D not certain. V lost 4 bases and J lost 0, with 12 bases in between. Looked up from germline, CDR1 is LGHNA and CDR2 is YSLEER. The CDR3 runs to 16 residues. Here the CDR3 reads CASSRGVPTTNEKLFF. The CDR3 DNA is TGCGCCAGCAGCCGCGGGGTACCAACAACTAATGAAAAACTGTTTTTT.

The chain carries TRBV2 and TRBJ1-5; weak D call: TRBD1 (6 bases). Trimming left V 2 bases short and J 3 bases short, with 11 bases between. The V gene's germline CDR1 is SNHLY and CDR2 FYNNEI. The CDR3 contains 15 residues. The CDR3 sequence: CASSERGQNNQPQHF. The CDR3 coding sequence is TGTGCCAGCAGTGAACGGGGGCAGAACAATCAGCCCCAGCATTTT. The full variable domain, its missing parts supplied by reference TRBV2 and TRBJ1-5, is EPEVTQTPSHQVTQMGQEVILRCVPISNHLYFYWYRQILGQKVEFLVSFYNNEISEKSEIFDDQFSVERPDGSNFTLKIRSTKLEDSAMYFCASSERGQNNQPQHFGDGTRLSIL.

The V gene is TRBV6-2 or TRBV6-3, the J gene TRBJ2-6, with 7 nucleotides matching TRBD1. The CDR3 has 16 amino acids. The trim removed 6 bases at V and 0 bases at J, leaving 5 bases unmatched. The germline V gene encodes CDR1 MNHEY and CDR2 SVGEGT. This CDR3 is CASSRGQTSGANVLTF. For the CDR3, the DNA is TGTGCCAGCAGCCGGGGACAGACCTCTGGGGCCAACGTCCTGACTTTC.

On this clonotype itself: Germline is not matched at one junction end, which may reflect a read error. CDR3 bases: TGCAGTGCGAGAGATGGTCGAGCTTTCTTT. Its protein product is CSARDGRAFF. The chain is built from TRBV20-1 and TRBJ1-1; the D is unclear. CDR3 length: 10 amino acids. Per germline, CDR1 DFQATT and CDR2 SNEGSKA (reference sequence).

This clonotype was seen at least ten times. V is TRBV12-3 or TRBV12-4 and J is TRBJ2-7; D call uncertain. The length of the CDR3 is 15 residues. The ends were cut back, 5 bases at V and 0 bases at J, with 14 bases in the middle. The CDR3 loop reads CASSISSRPSYEQYF. CDR3 DNA: TGTGCCAGCAGTATTAGTAGCCGCCCCTCCTACGAGCAGTACTTC.

V usage is TRBV29-1 and J usage is TRBJ2-2; D perhaps matches TRBD1 (5 bases). The CDR3 contains 14 residues. Per the germline V gene, CDR1 is SQVTM and CDR2 is ANQGSEA. The V and J ends lost 4 bases and 0 bases respectively, with 9 bases between them. In nucleotides, the CDR3 is TGCAGCGTTGTGTCAGGGCCGAACACCGGGGAGCTGTTTTTT. Translated: CSVVSGPNTGELFF.

The chain recombines TRBV7-9 with TRBJ1-4; D perhaps matches TRBD1 (5 bases). Per the germline V gene, CDR1 is SEHNR and CDR2 is FQNEAQ (reference sequence). CDR3 length: 16 residues. V was cut by 3 bases and J by 5 bases, with 16 bases left in between. CDR3 loop: CASSLAYGAQNEKLFF. CDR3 bases: TGTGCCAGCAGCTTGGCTTATGGGGCACAGAATGAAAAACTGTTTTTT.

The chain uses TRBV7-6 and TRBJ2-3, with 10 bases that match TRBD1. V lost 5 bases, J lost 3 bases, and 11 bases stayed unmatched. The CDR3 has 17 amino acids. The germline CDR1 and CDR2 sequences are SGHVS and FNYEAQ. CDR3 nucleotides: TGTGCCAGCAGCATTAGGGACAGGGGATTTGGGACAGATACGCAGTATTTT. Protein sequence: CASSIRDRGFGTDTQYF.

About this clonotype: This may arise from a read error, as a much more abundant clone is one base away. The J gene is TRBJ2-1, the V gene TRBV24-1; 12 nucleotides align to TRBD1. Germline CDR1 reads KGHDR; CDR2 reads SFDVKD. CDR3 length: 18 amino acids. The ends lost 6 bases at V and 4 bases at J; junction bases unmatched: 12. The CDR3 here is CATSPVDGTGGAYNEQFF. CDR3 in DNA: TGTGCCACCAGTCCAGTAGATGGGACAGGGGGCGCATACAATGAGCAGTTCTTC.

The chain employs TRBV6-5 and TRBJ1-6; D not resolved. The CDR3 spans 16 residues. The ends were cut back, 10 bases at V and 7 bases at J, with 23 bases in the middle. Germline CDR1 is MNHEY and CDR2 is SVGAGI. CDR3: CATRSREDFGNSPLHF. In DNA, the CDR3 is TGTGCCACCCGATCTCGAGAAGATTTCGGGAATTCACCCCTCCACTTT.

This clonotype was seen a few times. The rearrangement uses TRBV6-2 or TRBV6-3 and TRBJ2-7; D is uncertain. The CDR3 spans 12 residues. CDR1 MNHEY and CDR2 SVGEGT come from the germline V gene. With 8 bases removed from V and 2 bases from J, the gap between germline ends came to 10 bases. CDR3 loop: CASGVQPYEQYF. In DNA form, the CDR3 reads TGTGCCAGCGGGGTGCAACCCTACGAGCAGTACTTC.

About this clonotype itself: A much larger clone is a single base away; this may be a read error. The J gene is TRBJ1-2, the V gene TRBV4-1; no clear D gene. V was pared by 5 bases and J by 7 bases, with 17 bases between. The V gene's germline CDR1 is MGHRA and CDR2 YSYEKL. The CDR3 runs to 14 residues. The CDR3 DNA is TGCGCCAGCAGCGCCTTGGGCCGGGCTGGTGGCTACACCTTC. Translated: CASSALGRAGGYTF.

The chain carries TRBV5-1 and TRBJ1-4, with a possible D match to TRBD1 (5 bases). The CDR3 spans 15 residues. V lost 5 bases to trimming and J lost 5 bases, with 16 bases between them. From germline, CDR1 is SGHRS and CDR2 YFSETQ. The CDR3 reads CASREGRPFNEKLFF. The CDR3 nucleotides read TGCGCCAGCAGGGAGGGACGGCCTTTCAATGAAAAACTGTTTTTT.

The gene calls are TRBV6-5 and TRBJ1-2, with 8 bases identical to TRBD1. The CDR3 sequence is 15 residues long. Germline CDR1 reads MNHEY; CDR2 reads SVGAGI. J gave up 7 bases and V 0 bases, and 7 bases lay outside the gene matches. CDR3 residues: CASSYSIRTGSGYTF. CDR3 sequence (DNA): TGTGCCAGCAGTTACTCGATTCGGACAGGGAGTGGCTACACCTTC.